Sequencing of this T cell receptor (beta chain) was carried out in a study of identical twins. Study-level results: Insertions ran lower in abundant cord blood beta clonotypes, though not in memory repertoires. An excess of low generation probability was shown by twin-shared out-of-frame alpha sequences.

Germline CDR1 reads MGHRA; CDR2 reads YSYEKL. The CDR3 is 14 amino acids. The V gene lost 0 bases and the J gene lost 5 bases, with 10 bases spanning the gap. MiXCR, run by TCRdb on the 5' RACE reads, gives a single entry per CDR3 protein. There are around 340,000 distinct CDR3 sequences in the sample; around 9.7% occur only once, and over 7% lies in the top ten. This clonotype was recorded many times. Its antigen is unidentified. The clonotype was recovered from a woman between 50 and 59 years old in good health. The chain joins TRBV4-1 to TRBJ1-2; D not resolved. Sequenced: naive T cells sorted from blood. Here the CDR3 reads CASSQEGRKYGYTF. CDR3 sequence (DNA): TGCGCCAGCAGCCAAGAGGGGAGGAAGTATGGCTACACCTTC.